One T cell receptor (beta chain) is described in this entry. Trimming removed 3 bases from V and 4 bases from J, with 11 bases in between. CDR3 length equals 14 residues. From germline, CDR1 is KGHDR and CDR2 SFDVKD. These data originate in a study of T cells after yellow fever vaccination. TCRdb re-called the 5' RACE reads with MiXCR, one entry per CDR3 protein. The repertoire holds 150,000 to 200,000 distinct CDR3 sequences, around 10% seen once, with 36% in the top ten. The clonotype was recovered from a man aged 18 to 29 who received the YFV17D yellow fever vaccine. The chain is built from TRBV24-1 and TRBJ1-2; no firm D call. The sample in question was CD8+ T cells sorted from PBMCs, obtained 15 days after the yellow fever booster vaccination. The DNA of the CDR3 is TGTGCCACCAGTGATCCCGAAGCAGTCTATGGCTACACCTTC. Translating gives CATSDPEAVYGYTF.